This T cell receptor (beta chain) derives from a study of shared clonotypes between healthy human individuals. Data came from immunoSEQ multiplex PCR; TCRdb stores just in-frame clones and leaves some out. This sample yields millions of clones, of which more than 85% are seen a single time; under 0.45% belongs to the top ten. CDR1 is LGHNA, CDR2 YSLEER, per germline. V shed 0 bases and J 0 bases; nucleotides not matched to a gene: 6. The CDR3 length is 17 residues. Sequenced material: naive CD4+ T cells from PBMCs. The subset denotes: CD45RA+ positively selected. The chain couples TRBV4-3 to TRBJ1-2; 8 nucleotides agree with TRBD1. The receptor was derived from a man aged 18 to 30 in good health. Some clones in this sample may be carry-over from other donors' samples. CDR3 sequence reads: CASSQDYRGRANYGYTF. As DNA, the CDR3 is TGCGCCAGCAGCCAAGATTACAGGGGGAGAGCTAACTATGGCTACACCTTC.